This entry concerns a single T cell receptor beta chain. This clone appeared a single time. Its recognized antigen is unknown. One end of the junction is discordant with germline, which a read error may explain. This entry comes from a study of cytomegalovirus exposure and HLA in healthy donors (dated by TCRdb to about 2017). For context, the study as a whole: An earlier analysis of about 560 of the donors reported approximately 300 Gb of sequence data and 95 million to 140 million unique TCR beta sequences obtained from 150 million to 200 million T cells. Approximately 310 gigabases of sequencing data and around 90 million unique TCR sequences made up an early release that covered roughly 670 HLA-typed donors. Among the 398 genotyped donors, approximately 81% belonged to the genetic ancestry cluster associated with self-reported Caucasian donors. The study was designed to test whether signatures of past pathogen exposure could be identified by cataloging public T cell receptors. The study profiled the T cell repertoires of 500 to 800 subjects by immunosequencing and related them to cytomegalovirus serostatus. In addition to the first cohort of roughly 700 subjects, a separate validation cohort of 120 different subjects was used. To predict cytomegalovirus infection status, the study combined high-throughput TCR immunosequencing, statistical association of individual TCRs with disease status, and machine learning. In a later analysis, previously published TCR beta repertoires from some 640 donors were re-analyzed and high-resolution HLA genotyping was added so that TCR occurrence patterns could be studied. In the later analysis, no new phenotypic data were used to find candidate immune exposures; instead, reliance was placed on TCR beta sequences and their occurrence across donors. In an earlier analysis of about 590 of the donors, high-throughput TCR beta sequencing was used to judge whether each TCR beta V gene segment behaved as functional or pseudogenic. Donor age, sex, ethnicity and CMV serostatus were compiled alongside the repertoire data. Genome-wide SNP genotypes for about 65% of the 666 donors were used in a later genetic analysis, which treated that subset as a discovery cohort. All discovery cohort repertoires had been generated on a single sequencing platform. Class I and class II HLA loci were covered by the typing at four-digit resolution. Typing coverage varied by locus: roughly 629-630 donors for A, B, C, DRB1 and DQB1; about 520 for DQA1; 600 to 610 for DPA1; approximately 470 for DPB1. Because of strong linkage in the cohort, 5 or 6 DR-DQ haplotypes were treated as single units for association and clustering. Across some 400 genotyped donors of the cohort, an average of roughly 250,000 unique TCR beta nucleotide sequences per donor were sequenced, and roughly a sixth of those sequences were non-productive.

The cohort comprised more than 550 healthy bone marrow donors. All cohort members were sampled while nominally healthy, although unrecorded immune exposures were likely present. The donor tested CMV seronegative and was one of the 352 seronegative cohort members. A peripheral blood sample was provided by each donor, and peripheral blood mononuclear cells were used for TCR beta sequencing. Genomic DNA was extracted from the blood cell samples with the Qiagen DNeasy Blood Extraction Kit. According to the germline V gene (reference sequence), CDR1 reads SEHNR and CDR2 reads FQNEAQ. The CDR3 sequence holds 15 residues, the cysteine and phenylalanine included. CDR3 DNA only is kept here, 45 bases in frame from base 1. Here is what the overall study found, with its caveats: Most TCR sequences were observed very rarely across donors, whereas some public TCRs were present in many individuals. In vitro tests confirmed that a few of the cytomegalovirus-associated TCR beta chains recognize cytomegalovirus antigens. Because counts were too low, roughly 17 rarely observed V segments, including chromosome 9 orphons, were left out of the earlier analysis of several hundred of the donors. The study gave a list of over 150 TCR beta chains associated with cytomegalovirus. Several of the top co-occurrence clusters appeared to be linked to parvovirus B19, influenza, CMV and Epstein-Barr virus, according to a later analysis. When HLA alleles, especially DR and DQ, strongly co-occurred, TCR associations were difficult to assign to individual alleles. The sequencing pipeline was judged likely to have produced a cluster of highly shared sequence variants as a technical artifact. A further reported finding was that TCR beta sequences accurately predicted the HLA-A and HLA-B alleles for most subjects in the first cohort. In a later genetic analysis, fewer N-insertions in productive TCRs were reported among donors in an Asian-associated ancestry cluster than the roughly 700-donor mean. In a later genetic analysis, a missense DCLRE1C variant was associated with V-gene and J-gene trimming of TCR beta chains, and the association was replicated in an independent cohort. Because HLA typing was missing for some donors at each locus, association tests included only the typed subset. Some IMGT-functional V segments, including TRBV6-2 and TRBV6-3, could not be distinguished by the 87-base-pair reads and were therefore excluded. In a later analysis, HLA-associated TCR beta chains showed more clonal expansion and lower generation probabilities than non-associated chains that were equally common. Correlated functional status among segregating V segments might reflect linkage disequilibrium, but an unknown experimental factor could not be ruled out. Cytomegalovirus status was reported to be diagnosed by the classifier with high specificity and sensitivity in both the original and validation cohorts. According to a later analysis, TCR association rates differed among HLA loci, with DRB1 alleles showing the most associated TCRs and HLA-C alleles showing the fewest. According to the authors, the approach could potentially be generalized to other disease states and immunological phenotypes. This cohort had only TCR beta chains sequenced, and the lack of alpha or paired-chain data limited which features could be detected. CMV serostatus was the only immune exposure information available for the cohort. In an earlier analysis of under 600 of the donors, most TCR beta V segments were observed in productive rearrangements about 90% or about 30% of the time, broadly matching IMGT annotations. According to a later analysis, most CMV-associated TCR beta chains appeared to be HLA-restricted, and the HLA associations seemed to be driven largely by CMV exposure. At a false discovery rate of 0.05, a later analysis linked under 20,000 TCR beta sequences to specific HLA alleles. The presence/absence analyses assumed that sequencing depth was roughly uniform across donors, and that assumption may not be true.

The library was made by the immunoSEQ multiplex PCR assay. The multiplex PCR relied on a mix of 60 forward primers for TCR Vbeta segments and 13 reverse primers for TCR Jbeta segments. A multiplex PCR assay on genomic DNA amplified the CDR3 region of rearranged TCR beta genes. On the Illumina HiSeq System, the amplified TCR beta libraries were sequenced as 87-base-pair reads. On the study's bioinformatics: A later analysis tallied about 77 million unique TCR beta chains across the 660 or so repertoires, and about 10 million of those chains were shared by two or more donors. Raw reads were error-corrected and collapsed into unique sequences by a nearest-neighbor algorithm in which closely related sequences were merged to remove PCR and sequencing errors. Alignment of CDR3 sequences to IMGT reference sequences was used to assign V, D and J gene segments. For a sequence to be retained, a match of at least six nucleotides was required to both a V gene segment and a J gene segment. A rearrangement counted as productive if the CDR3 had no stop codons and remained in frame with V and J, and every other rearrangement counted as non-productive. CDR3 was defined by IMGT convention, running from the second conserved V-encoded cysteine to the conserved J-encoded phenylalanine. The earlier analysis of 500 to 750 of the donors excluded any sequence lacking an unambiguous match to a single V gene segment. An earlier analysis of a few hundred of the donors called V segments functional above 56.7% productive rearrangements and segregating when the between-donor standard deviation exceeded 5%. A statistical classification framework was developed to diagnose cytomegalovirus status using the catalog of TCR beta chain sequences. V and J gene assignment, in a later analysis, came from comparing TCR nucleotide sequences with IMGT/GENE-DB human TR gene sequences. Using the TCRdist pipeline, a later analysis assigned CDR3 sequences along with most-parsimonious VDJ recombination scenarios. In a later analysis, every TCR beta chain was defined by the combination of its CDR3 amino acid sequence and its V-gene family, and reads without a unique V-gene family were dropped. To address suspected cross-contamination and a sequencing artifact, a later analysis removed under 600 highly shared, low-generation-probability nucleotide sequences. For each public chain, a later analysis derived a clonal expansion index from normalized ranks of inferred template counts within each repertoire. In a later analysis, generation probabilities were computed using a VDJ recombination model fitted to out-of-frame rearrangements, and the results were checked against IGoR. A later analysis scored TCR-TCR, TCR-HLA and TCR-CMV co-occurrence with hypergeometric tests, applying a repertoire-size bias correction to TCR pairs. To estimate false discovery rates, a later analysis permuted the HLA or CMV assignments 20 times. In a later analysis, co-occurring TCRs were grouped using DBSCAN, with TCRdist sequence similarity added in when clustering inside HLA-allele-positive subsets. Repertoires with fewer than 30,000 or more than 120,000 public chains were left out of co-occurrence clustering, as were several repertoires with anomalous nucleotide sharing. The table was pulled from immuneACCESS by TCRdb, which kept in-frame rearrangements only. Such tables lose some clones; where checked, under half of the loss comes from unresolved V genes, and the rest has no known cause. The D gene and trimming were derived from the DNA, and the V and J assignments and clone size from that table. The sample data list roughly 150,000 clones, and approximately 83% of these were observed just once. The leading ten clones occupy 3.1% of the sample.

This clonotype was sampled from a male donor in good health and CMV-seronegative. The chain links TRBV7-9 with TRBJ1-2; the D gene is possibly TRBD1, with 6 bases matching. Sequenced: PBMCs. DNA sequence: TGTTCCAGCAGCTTAGGGGCAGGGACAAACTATGGCTACACCTTC. Protein translation: CSSSLGAGTNYGYTF.